In this sample, the clone carrying this T cell receptor beta chain turned up once. The target antigen is unknown. Brentuximab vedotin exposure varied among the patients, all of whom had relapsed after autologous stem cell transplantation. Trimming at V came to 2 bases and at J to 2 bases, leaving 6 bases not matched to a gene. Germline assignment: CDR1 MDHEN and CDR2 SYDVKM. CDR3 size: 15 residues. Assay used: immunoSEQ multiplex PCR; TCRdb lists only in-frame clones, some missing. Counted here are approximately 89,000 clones, over 80% occurring once; the ten biggest clones make up 12%. This entry is derived from a study of PD-1 blockade in classical Hodgkin lymphoma. Overall study findings and caveats: Patients newly diagnosed and complete responders had comparable baseline diversity. Undefined causes, possibly disease activity or prior therapy, underlie the repertoire differences.

This receptor was obtained from a human donor with classical Hodgkin lymphoma. The sample here was peripheral blood mononuclear cells (PBMCs), taken at baseline. The chain joins TRBV28 to TRBJ2-7; 7 bases are shared with TRBD2. In nucleotides, the CDR3 is TGTGCCAGCAGTTTAGAAGCGGGATCAACCTACGAGCAGTACTTC. Translated, it gives CASSLEAGSTYEQYF.